This entry lists 2 T cell receptor beta chains sequenced from one sample in a study of PD-1 blockade in classical Hodgkin lymphoma. Method: immunoSEQ multiplex PCR; TCRdb's copy keeps in-frame clones and lacks some. This sample has tens of thousands of clones, with 75% to 90% found just once. Every patient relapsed after autologous stem cell transplantation, and brentuximab vedotin exposure varied. Sequenced here: peripheral blood mononuclear cells (PBMCs), sampled at baseline. Receptor source: a human donor with classical Hodgkin lymphoma.

J is TRBJ1-2 and V is TRBV6-6; 9 bases are a match to TRBD1. The V gene end was trimmed by 6 bases and the J gene end by 8 bases; junction bases not matched to a gene: 7. Germline lookup yields CDR1 MNHNY and CDR2 SVGAGI (reference sequence). The length of the CDR3 is 13 residues. CDR3 amino acids: CASSSGTGSGYTF. CDR3 nucleotides: TGTGCCAGCAGCAGCGGGACAGGGAGCGGCTACACCTTC.

The chain has TRBV6-6 and TRBJ1-1; D possibly corresponds to TRBD1 (6 bases). Trimming cost V 0 bases and J 3 bases, with 14 bases left between them. CDR3 size: 16 residues. Per the germline V gene, CDR1 is MNHNY and CDR2 is SVGAGI (reference sequence). Written as DNA, the CDR3 is TGTGCCAGCAGTTACTCATACAGGGATATGGACACTGAAGCTTTCTTT. Its protein product is CASSYSYRDMDTEAFF.